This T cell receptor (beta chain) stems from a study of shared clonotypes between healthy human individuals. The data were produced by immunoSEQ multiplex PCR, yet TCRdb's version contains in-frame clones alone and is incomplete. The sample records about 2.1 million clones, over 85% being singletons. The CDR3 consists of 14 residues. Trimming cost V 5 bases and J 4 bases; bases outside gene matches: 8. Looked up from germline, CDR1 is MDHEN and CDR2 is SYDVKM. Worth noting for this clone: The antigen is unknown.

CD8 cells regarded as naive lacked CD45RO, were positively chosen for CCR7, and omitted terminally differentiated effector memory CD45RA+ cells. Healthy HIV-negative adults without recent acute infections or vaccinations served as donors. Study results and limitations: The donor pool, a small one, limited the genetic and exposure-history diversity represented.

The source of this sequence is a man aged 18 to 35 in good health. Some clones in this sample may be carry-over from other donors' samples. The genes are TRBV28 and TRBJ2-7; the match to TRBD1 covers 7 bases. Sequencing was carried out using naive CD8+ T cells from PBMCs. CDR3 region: CASSPTTGWYEQYF. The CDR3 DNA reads TGTGCCAGCAGTCCGACGACAGGGTGGTACGAGCAGTACTTC.